This T cell receptor beta chain appears in the sequencing data of a study of T-cell memory formation after mild COVID-19. One entry per CDR3 protein results from TCRdb running MiXCR on the 5' RACE reads. Of roughly 260,000 distinct CDR3 sequences in the sample, over 15% were seen once. This clonotype appeared a few times. Germline CDR1 is LGHNA and CDR2 is YNFKEQ. The CDR3 runs 15 residues. V dropped 1 base and J dropped 4; count of bases not matched to a gene: 4. The V gene is TRBV4-2, the J gene TRBJ2-5; the match to TRBD1 covers 9 bases. Sequencing used PBMCs or a T cell subset sorted from them (not recorded which). This receptor was taken from a man aged 18 to 29 who had mild COVID-19 (a few samples of this study predate the infection). Cell type and time point are not known. CDR3 DNA: TGTGCCAGCAGCCAAGCAACAGGGGGCGGAGAGACCCAGTACTTC. Translation: CASSQATGGGETQYF.